Listed below are T cell receptor beta chains from one sample, sequenced in a study of CXCR4 blockade with PD-1 therapy in pancreatic cancer. Produced via immunoSEQ multiplex PCR; TCRdb's table is partial and in-frame only. The sample has 1,500 to 2,000 clones, around 55% seen once. Sequencing used tumor tissue. These receptors all stem from a human donor with pancreatic ductal adenocarcinoma. Each CDR3 is given with its conserved first and last residue.

V: TRBV18; J: TRBJ2-7; CDR3: CASSPAPGVGTYEQYF
V: TRBV15; J: TRBJ2-5; CDR3: CATSSSGAAFGETQYF
V: TRBV18; J: TRBJ2-3; CDR3: CASSPTSSADTQYF
V: TRBV19; J: TRBJ2-1; CDR3: CASSTRQGWNSKGRDEQFF
V: TRBV28; J: TRBJ2-1; CDR3: CASSHSGLAIHNEQFF
V: TRBV6-8; J: TRBJ1-3; CDR3: CASRGASGNTIYF
V: TRBV7-6; J: TRBJ2-3; CDR3: CASSLASSGPHADTQYF
V: TRBV28; J: TRBJ1-1; CDR3: CASSFGTLIILF
V: TRBV18; J: TRBJ1-1; CDR3: CASSPPPATGGLVRTEAFF
V: TRBV12-5; J: TRBJ2-3; CDR3: CASTATGQRTDTQYF
V: TRBV28; J: TRBJ1-1; CDR3: CASSGRLNTETFF
V: TRBV6-8; J: TRBJ1-6; CDR3: CASSDRGVDSPLHF
V: TRBV6-8; J: TRBJ1-6; CDR3: CASRRGTELGSPLHF
V: TRBV6-8; J: TRBJ2-3; CDR3: CASTYRSGVSDTQYF
V: TRBV29-1; J: TRBJ2-3; CDR3: CSVERASGASTDTQYF
V: TRBV28; J: TRBJ1-3; CDR3: CASTSGTGRPSAIYF
V: TRBV30; J: TRBJ1-1; CDR3: CAWSASGEASTEAFF
V: TRBV29-1; J: TRBJ1-1; CDR3: CSVEGLWEGTEAFF
V: TRBV6-8; J: TRBJ2-3; CDR3: CASSLSVSGVPTNTQYF
V: TRBV18; J: TRBJ1-3; CDR3: CASSPPTAYTGNTIYF
V: TRBV5-1; J: TRBJ1-1; CDR3: CASSLVLDMGTEAFF
V: TRBV19; J: TRBJ1-4; CDR3: CATSPATNEKLFF
V: TRBV6-1; J: TRBJ1-6; CDR3: CASSEAETGVSPLHF